These T cell receptor beta chains were read from a single sample in a study of cytomegalovirus exposure and HLA in healthy donors. The protocol was immunoSEQ multiplex PCR, while the TCRdb copy is restricted to in-frame clones and leaves out a portion. The table records about 130,000 clones, about 81% of them present only once. The sample taken for sequencing was PBMCs. These receptors originate from a woman in her thirties or forties in good health and CMV-seropositive. Both conserved end residues are part of each CDR3. Fields, in order: V gene, D gene, clone size, J gene, CDR3 protein, CDR3 DNA. The D gene is left open where the match is weak. Only some rows state a clone size, as once, few, many or a class for expanded clones.

TRBV7-8	NA	NA	TRBJ2-2	CASSRGTGELFF	TGTGCCAGCAGCCGCGGTACCGGGGAGCTGTTTTTT
TRBV7-8	TRBD2	NA	TRBJ2-7	CASSSRLAGGSVPSYEQYF	TGTGCCAGCAGCTCCCGACTAGCGGGAGGGTCGGTACCTTCCTACGAGCAGTACTTC
TRBV6-1	NA	few	TRBJ1-2	CASSEGSGVGYGYTF	TGTGCCAGCAGTGAGGGCTCAGGGGTGGGCTATGGCTACACCTTC
TRBV30	NA	few	TRBJ1-4	CAWTGNEKLFF	TGTGCCTGGACCGGGAATGAAAAACTGTTTTTT
TRBV2	NA	few	TRBJ1-3	CASNLESNEGNTIYF	TGTGCCAGCAATCTGGAGTCCAATGAGGGAAACACCATATATTTT
TRBV5-4	NA	NA	TRBJ2-7	CASSLTGSSYEQYF	TGTGCCAGCAGCTTGACGGGAAGCTCCTACGAGCAGTACTTC
TRBV6-4	TRBD2	NA	TRBJ2-5	CAPGRASGSQETQYF	TGTGCGCCAGGGAGGGCTAGCGGGAGCCAAGAGACCCAGTACTTC
TRBV7-6	NA	NA	TRBJ2-1	CASSFAPGVPYNEQFF	TGTGCCAGCAGTTTCGCGCCGGGAGTGCCCTACAATGAGCAGTTCTTC
TRBV27	NA	NA	TRBJ2-3	CASSVPGDTDTQYF	TGTGCCAGCAGCGTACCCGGGGACACAGATACGCAGTATTTT
TRBV14	NA	NA	TRBJ1-1	CASSPLTSTEAFF	TGTGCCAGCAGCCCTTTGACATCCACCGAAGCTTTCTTT
TRBV11-1	NA	few	TRBJ2-7	CASSLGQELVKYF	TGTGCCAGCAGCTTGGGGCAGGAGCTAGTGAAGTACTTC
TRBV6-1	NA	NA	TRBJ2-4	CASESRSGAKNIQYF	TGTGCCAGCGAGTCCAGGTCGGGGGCCAAAAACATTCAGTACTTC
TRBV19	TRBD1	once	TRBJ2-5	CASSISGTAGETQYF	TGTGCCAGTAGTATATCCGGGACAGCCGGCGAGACCCAGTACTTC
TRBV4-1	TRBD2	NA	TRBJ2-1	CASSQALIAGGNNEQFF	TGCGCCAGCAGCCAAGCCCTGATAGCGGGAGGGAACAATGAGCAGTTCTTC
TRBV5-6	TRBD1	many	TRBJ1-4	CASSLGQGINEKLFF	TGTGCCAGCAGCTTGGGACAGGGGATTAATGAAAAACTGTTTTTT
TRBV5-1	TRBD2	NA	TRBJ2-1	CASSLLAGGQNEQFF	TGCGCCAGCAGCTTACTAGCGGGGGGGCAAAATGAGCAGTTCTTC
TRBV9	NA	NA	TRBJ2-1	CASSVAGSYNEQFF	TGTGCCAGCAGCGTAGCGGGCTCCTACAATGAGCAGTTCTTC
TRBV13	TRBD2	NA	TRBJ2-1	CASSLLASGGASDEQFF	TGTGCCAGCAGCTTACTGGCTAGCGGGGGGGCCAGCGATGAGCAGTTCTTC
TRBV6-5	NA	NA	TRBJ1-1	CASRIYTGPNTEAFF	TGTGCCAGCAGGATATATACAGGGCCGAACACTGAAGCTTTCTTT
TRBV19	TRBD2	NA	TRBJ2-3	CASMTSGRGRTQYF	TGTGCCAGTATGACTAGCGGGAGGGGTCGTACGCAGTATTTT
TRBV28	NA	once	TRBJ2-3	CASSRRRGTGTDTQYF	TGTGCCAGCAGTCGAAGAAGGGGTACGGGCACAGATACGCAGTATTTT
TRBV19	TRBD1	NA	TRBJ1-5	CASSGTGIQPQHF	TGTGCCAGTAGTGGGACAGGGATTCAGCCCCAGCATTTT
TRBV2	TRBD1	NA	TRBJ2-7	CASSTDRGREQYF	TGTGCCAGCAGTACGGACAGGGGGCGCGAGCAGTACTTC
TRBV7-2	TRBD2	NA	TRBJ2-1	CASSPTSYPGNEQFF	TGTGCCAGCAGCCCGACTAGCTACCCAGGGAATGAGCAGTTCTTC
TRBV6-5	NA	NA	TRBJ2-5	CASSYSSGNQETQYF	TGTGCCAGCAGTTACTCCTCGGGGAACCAAGAGACCCAGTACTTC
TRBV7-9	TRBD1	NA	TRBJ1-2	CASSLSDRVGLRGYTF	TGTGCCAGCAGCTTAAGCGACAGGGTAGGACTGCGTGGCTACACCTTC
TRBV6-5	NA	NA	TRBJ1-5	CASSYSSENDQPQHF	TGTGCCAGCAGTTACTCGTCAGAAAATGATCAACCCCAGCATTTT